Shown below are 4 T cell receptor beta chains from a single sample sequenced in a study of PD-1 blockade in classical Hodgkin lymphoma. This table comes from immunoSEQ multiplex PCR, and its TCRdb copy is limited to in-frame clones, with some not included. The table includes some 50,000 clones, about three quarters detected once. Following autologous stem cell transplantation, relapse occurred in every patient, and exposure to brentuximab vedotin varied. The input for sequencing was peripheral blood mononuclear cells (PBMCs), taken at baseline. The receptors shown here come from a human donor with classical Hodgkin lymphoma.

The chain employs TRBV19 and TRBJ1-2, with 9 bases aligning to TRBD1. V dropped 5 bases and J dropped 5; count of bases not matched to a gene: 9. The CDR3 has 15 residues. Germline values: CDR1 LNHDA, CDR2 SQIVND (reference sequence). CDR3 in amino acids: CASSDDRTGEYGYTF. The DNA of the CDR3 is TGTGCCAGTAGTGATGACAGGACAGGGGAGTATGGCTACACCTTC.

This clone has a handful of counts. The V gene is TRBV6-5, the J gene TRBJ1-2; 8 bases are shared with TRBD1. V lost 6 bases and J lost 6; bases outside the gene matches: 9. The CDR3 contains 14 residues. Germline lookup yields CDR1 MNHEY and CDR2 SVGAGI. This CDR3 reads CASSLTGAGDGYTF. In DNA, the CDR3 is TGTGCCAGCAGCCTGACAGGGGCCGGGGATGGCTACACCTTC.

This chain links TRBV19 with TRBJ2-3; D not resolved. This CDR3 has 13 amino acids. CDR1 and CDR2 from the germline V gene are LNHDA and SQIVND (reference sequence). Trimming took off 4 bases at V and 2 bases at J, with 7 bases between the two ends. CDR3 nucleotide sequence: TGTGCCAGTAGTACCGATGCCACAGATACGCAGTATTTT. It codes for CASSTDATDTQYF.

V usage is TRBV14 and J usage is TRBJ1-2, with 10 bases lining up with TRBD1. The CDR3 runs to 14 residues. V lost 4 bases, J lost 4 bases, and 3 bases stayed unmatched. Looked up from germline, CDR1 is SGHDN and CDR2 is FVKESK. CDR3 in amino acids: CASSPWTGGYGYTF. The CDR3 nucleotides are TGTGCCAGCAGCCCCTGGACAGGGGGCTATGGCTACACCTTC. The full variable domain, with the rest looked up from reference TRBV14 and TRBJ1-2, is EAGVTQFPSHSVIEKGQTVTLRCDPISGHDNLYWYRRVMGKEIKFLLHFVKESKQDESGMPNNRFLAERTGGTYSTLKVQPAELEDSGVYFCASSPWTGGYGYTFGSGTRLTVV.